The 20 T cell receptor beta chains listed next were all sequenced from one sample in a study of blood T cell repertoires in COVID-19. Assay: immunoSEQ multiplex PCR; the TCRdb copy retains only in-frame clones and omits some. The data hold about 200,000 clones, with roughly 80% observed a single time. Specimen: peripheral blood. The receptors derive from an elderly woman with acute or convalescent COVID-19.

The genes are TRBV24-1 and TRBJ2-7; 8 nucleotides line up with TRBD1. Germline values: CDR1 KGHDR, CDR2 SFDVKD. The CDR3 has 13 amino acids. Trimming took 6 bases from V and 2 from J; bases not matched to a gene: 2. The CDR3 coding sequence is TGTGCCACCAGTACAGGGGGAACCTACGAGCAGTACTTC. Translated: CATSTGGTYEQYF.

This clone was counted once. The chain has TRBV7-3 and TRBJ2-3, with 11 nucleotides matching TRBD2. Per germline, CDR1 SGHTA and CDR2 FQGTGA. The V gene end was trimmed by 4 bases and the J gene end by 2 bases; junction bases not matched to a gene: 2. The CDR3 is 15 residues long. The CDR3 sequence: CASSSGLADTDTQYF. The DNA of the CDR3 is TGTGCCAGCAGCTCGGGACTAGCGGACACAGATACGCAGTATTTT.

This chain joins TRBV7-8 and TRBJ1-1; D remains unclear. The CDR3 length is 11 residues. The V and J ends lost 5 bases and 7 bases respectively, with 8 bases between them. Germline values: CDR1 SGHVS, CDR2 FQNEAQ. CDR3 protein: CASSPRNEAFF. The DNA for the CDR3 is TGTGCCAGCAGCCCGAGAAATGAAGCTTTCTTT.

In the case of this clone: An end of the junction differs from the germline gene, which may be a read error. The chain recombines TRBV6-2 or TRBV6-3 with TRBJ2-1, with D possibly TRBD1 on 6 matching bases. The CDR3 consists of 13 residues. Germline-derived CDR1 and CDR2 are MNHEY and SVGEGT. CDR3 DNA sequence: TGTGCCAGCAGTTACCAGTTATGGGACACCCCGCTCTTC. It translates to CASSYQLWDTPLF.

This sequence joins TRBV28 and TRBJ1-2; the D is unclear. Looked up from germline, CDR1 is MDHEN and CDR2 is SYDVKM. This CDR3 has 12 amino acids. Trimming removed 6 bases at V and 4 bases at J, with 9 bases between. CDR3 nucleotides: TGTGCCAGCAGCCACACGTCCTATGGCTACACCTTC. It codes for CASSHTSYGYTF.

J is TRBJ1-5 and V is TRBV6-2 or TRBV6-3; 7 positions agree with TRBD1. The CDR3 runs 15 residues. From germline, CDR1 is MNHEY and CDR2 SVGEGT. With 6 bases clipped from V and 6 bases from J, the junction kept 11 bases outside the gene matches. The CDR3, as DNA: TGTGCCAGCAGCCAAGGGGGCTCCTGGGGTCAGCCCCAGCATTTT. Translated: CASSQGGSWGQPQHF.

The chain recombines TRBV6-5 with TRBJ1-2; D is unresolved. The CDR3 is made up of 15 amino acids. V lost 2 bases to trimming and J lost 4 bases, with 14 bases between them. Germline V CDR1 and CDR2: MNHEY, SVGAGI. CDR3 in amino acids: CASSYREGGGYGYTF. The CDR3 nucleotides are TGTGCCAGCAGTTACAGAGAGGGAGGCGGCTATGGCTACACCTTC.

This clone turned up a few times. The chain links TRBV11-2 to TRBJ2-7, with a possible D match to TRBD2 (6 bases). V lost 2 bases to trimming and J lost 2 bases, with 13 bases between them. The CDR3 sequence is 15 residues long. From germline, CDR1 is SGHAT and CDR2 FQNNGV. Here the CDR3 DNA reads TGTGCCAGCAGCTTACAACCGACTAGTGCCTACGAGCAGTACTTC. Translated, it gives CASSLQPTSAYEQYF.

This chain links TRBV11-3 with TRBJ2-2; 7 bases are a match to TRBD2. Germline V lookup: CDR1 SGHNT, CDR2 YENEEA. The CDR3 runs to 13 residues. The CDR3 DNA is TGTGCTTCCGGGACTACCAACACCGGGGAGCTGTTTTTT. Translation gives CASGTTNTGELFF.

This clone came up a few times. The chain is built from TRBV6-1 and TRBJ1-5; D uncertain. V was pared by 2 bases and J by 1 base, with 15 bases between. Germline lookup yields CDR1 MNHNS and CDR2 SASEGT. This CDR3 is built from 17 residues. In DNA form, the CDR3 reads TGTGCCAGCAGTGAAAACCCTACGGGTCGAAGCAATCAGCCCCAGCATTTT. It translates to CASSENPTGRSNQPQHF.

V is TRBV19 and J is TRBJ2-4; 7 bases match TRBD1. The CDR3 spans 13 residues. Germline CDR1 reads LNHDA; CDR2 reads SQIVND (reference sequence). The junction had 6 bases not matched to a gene; V was cut back by 5 bases and J by 8 bases. CDR3 nucleotides: TGTGCCAGTAGTGGCAGGGGGAAGGACATTCAGTACTTC. This translates into CASSGRGKDIQYF.

V gene TRBV3-1 (or the pseudogene TRBV3-2) combines with J gene TRBJ2-1; D unclear. The length of the CDR3 is 11 residues. CDR1 is LGHDT and CDR2 is YNNKEL in the germline V gene (reference sequence). The germline V and J ends were trimmed by 1 base and 8 bases, with 3 bases remaining between them. CDR3: CASSQGDEQFF. CDR3 bases: TGTGCCAGCAGCCAAGGCGATGAGCAGTTCTTC.

The table lists this clone with a few counts. The rearrangement links TRBV19 to TRBJ2-4; D is undetermined. Germline V gene data show CDR1 as LNHDA and CDR2 as SQIVND (reference sequence). Trimming stripped 2 bases from V and 7 bases from J, with 6 bases between. The CDR3 is made up of 12 amino acids. The CDR3 is CASSISRNIQYF. The CDR3 region has the DNA TGTGCCAGTAGTATATCCCGGAACATTCAGTACTTC.

CDR3 sequence: CASSIQGLDQPQHF. Here the CDR3 DNA reads TGTGCCAGCAGCATCCAGGGGTTGGATCAGCCCCAGCATTTT. The V gene is TRBV2, the J gene TRBJ1-5, with D tentatively TRBD1 (6 bases). Trimming took off 6 bases at V and 5 bases at J, with 14 bases between the two ends. The germline CDR1 and CDR2 sequences are SNHLY and FYNNEI. The CDR3 runs 14 residues.

CDR3 sequence (DNA): TGTGCCAGAAGCCGTCACAGGTCTCTTAATCAGCCCCAGCATTTT. Its protein is CARSRHRSLNQPQHF. This chain joins TRBV5-3 and TRBJ1-5; TRBD1 might be the D (5 bases). TRBV5-3 qualifies as an ORF whose function is uncertain. The ends were cut back, 4 bases at V and 4 bases at J, with 15 bases in the middle. This CDR3 spans 15 amino acids.

This sequence joins TRBV27 and TRBJ2-1, with 13 positions matching TRBD2. The V gene end was trimmed by 5 bases and the J gene end by 7 bases; junction bases not matched to a gene: 5. This CDR3 contains 15 residues. The germline V gene encodes CDR1 MNHEY and CDR2 SMNVEV (reference sequence). The CDR3 is CASSPGTSGKNEQFF. CDR3 bases: TGTGCCAGCAGTCCTGGGACTAGCGGGAAAAATGAGCAGTTCTTC.

The V call is TRBV6-5, the J call TRBJ2-5, with D perhaps TRBD2 (6 bases). The V gene's germline CDR1 is MNHEY and CDR2 SVGAGI. The CDR3 spans 13 residues. V shed 0 bases and J shed 5 bases, with 7 bases lying between them. The CDR3 bases are TGTGCCAGCAGTTACTCGGAGGGCGAGACCCAGTACTTC. It codes for CASSYSEGETQYF.

V is TRBV7-2 and J is TRBJ2-1, with unresolved D. This CDR3 region has 12 residues. V lost 1 base to trimming and J lost 9 bases, with 7 bases between them. CDR1 and CDR2 from the germline V gene are SGHTA and FQGNSA. In nucleotides, the CDR3 is TGTGCCAGCAGCTTAGGGGCGATTGAGCAGTTCTTC. Translated, it gives CASSLGAIEQFF.

The genes are TRBV11-1 and TRBJ2-1; TRBD1 might be the D (6 bases). Germline V gene sequence: CDR1 SGHAT, CDR2 FQDESV (reference sequence). V gave up 6 bases and J gave up 1 base, with 16 bases separating them. The CDR3 contains 16 residues. Written as DNA, the CDR3 is TGTGCCAGCAGGATGGGTGGGCAGGGGTCCTACAATGAGCAGTTCTTC. Its protein is CASRMGGQGSYNEQFF.

J is TRBJ2-7 and V is TRBV10-3; perhaps TRBD1 as D (6 bases). Germline V gene sequence: CDR1 ENHRY, CDR2 SYGVKD. This CDR3 spans 12 amino acids. Trimming pared 10 bases from V and 4 bases from J, leaving 14 bases between. CDR3 DNA sequence: TGTGCCACCTACAGGGCTGGGTACGAGCAGTACTTC. Translation: CATYRAGYEQYF.